A selection of T cell receptor beta chains follows, all from one sample in a study of radiation and T cells in renal cell carcinoma. Method: immunoSEQ multiplex PCR; TCRdb's copy keeps in-frame clones and lacks some. The table lists fewer than 55,000 clones, less than 85% of them singletons, with under 30% in the top ten. Source: blood, taken from a patient whose treatment included radiotherapy and nephrectomy. The receptor set was obtained from a woman between 65 and 79 years old with renal cell carcinoma. Each CDR3 is given with its conserved first and last residue. The order of the fields is D gene, J gene, V gene, clone size, CDR3 protein, CDR3 DNA. The D gene is left open where the match is weak. Clone size is not always given. Where it is, it says once, few, many or a class for expanded clones.

>TRBD2|TRBJ2-6|TRBV7-9|.
CASGRASGANVLTF
TGTGCCAGTGGGAGGGCCTCTGGGGCCAACGTCCTGACTTTC
>.|TRBJ1-4|TRBV5-5|.
CASSPPGGRTGKLFF
TGTGCCAGCAGCCCGCCGGGGGGGCGGACTGGGAAACTGTTTTTT
>TRBD1|TRBJ1-4|TRBV30|.
CAWSYGQGREKLFF
TGTGCCTGGAGTTATGGACAGGGAAGAGAAAAACTGTTTTTT
>TRBD1|TRBJ1-1|TRBV2|.
CASFQGEDTEAFF
TGTGCCAGCTTTCAGGGGGAGGACACTGAAGCTTTCTTT
>.|TRBJ1-1|TRBV27|.
CASSHDWGTEAFF
TGTGCCAGCAGTCACGATTGGGGCACTGAAGCTTTCTTT
>.|TRBJ2-4|TRBV6-1|.
CASSEETPFTLAKNIQYF
TGTGCCAGCAGTGAAGAGACCCCTTTTACGCTAGCCAAAAACATTCAGTACTTC
>TRBD2|TRBJ2-1|TRBV6-5|.
CASKVFSGEYNEQFF
TGTGCCAGCAAGGTGTTTAGCGGGGAATACAATGAGCAGTTCTTC
>TRBD1|TRBJ2-7|TRBV6-1|once
CASSEGSGGQDEQYF
TGTGCCAGCAGTGAAGGGTCAGGGGGTCAAGACGAGCAGTACTTC
>.|TRBJ2-1|TRBV19|.
CASSIRDYNEQFF
TGTGCCAGTAGTATCAGGGATTACAATGAGCAGTTCTTC
>.|TRBJ1-2|TRBV27|.
CASSFAENYGYTF
TGTGCCAGCAGTTTTGCTGAGAACTATGGCTACACCTTC
>TRBD1|TRBJ2-7|TRBV29-1|.
CSAGQGQGGYEQYF
TGCAGCGCGGGACAGGGTCAGGGGGGCTACGAGCAGTACTTC
>TRBD1|TRBJ1-2|TRBV4-1|.
CASSQPGQGDYGYTF
TGCGCCAGCAGCCAACCGGGACAGGGGGACTATGGCTACACCTTC
>TRBD2|TRBJ2-1|TRBV5-1|.
CASSLRASGSPSSYNEQFF
TGCGCCAGCAGCCTCAGGGCTAGCGGGTCGCCCAGCTCCTACAATGAGCAGTTCTTC
>TRBD2|TRBJ2-1|TRBV18|.
CASSPRTSGYSYNEQFF
TGTGCCAGCTCACCTCGGACTAGCGGGTACTCCTACAATGAGCAGTTCTTC
>TRBD1|TRBJ2-5|TRBV5-1|.
CASSLRQGATAETQYF
TGCGCCAGCAGCCTCCGGCAGGGGGCAACCGCGGAGACCCAGTACTTC
>.|TRBJ1-3|TRBV4-1|.
CASSPLDRVPGNTIYF
TGCGCCAGCAGCCCCCTAGATCGGGTGCCTGGAAACACCATATATTTT
>TRBD2|TRBJ2-3|TRBV18|.
CASSTLAGELDTQYF
TGTGCCAGCTCAACACTAGCGGGGGAGTTAGATACGCAGTATTTT
>TRBD2|TRBJ2-2|TRBV11-3|.
CASSHRGTSGTGELFF
TGTGCCAGCAGCCACAGAGGGACTAGCGGTACCGGGGAGCTGTTTTTT
>TRBD2|TRBJ2-5|TRBV10-3|.
CASLGQAGPEETQYF
TGTGCCAGTCTGGGTCAAGCGGGGCCTGAAGAGACCCAGTACTTC
>.|TRBJ2-3|TRBV30|.
CAWDVSGSRTDTQYF
TGTGCCTGGGACGTTAGCGGTTCTCGCACAGATACGCAGTATTTT
>TRBD1|TRBJ2-3|TRBV10-1|.
CASSDFERGPGDTQYF
TGCGCCAGCAGTGACTTCGAGAGGGGGCCGGGAGATACGCAGTATTTT
>.|TRBJ2-5|TRBV5-1|.
CASSFRGSETQYF
TGCGCCAGCAGCTTCAGGGGCTCCGAGACCCAGTACTTC
>.|TRBJ1-6|TRBV2|.
CASSERRQQDNSPLHF
TGTGCCAGCAGTGAACGTAGGCAGCAGGATAATTCACCCCTCCACTTT
>TRBD2|TRBJ2-7|TRBV7-6|.
CASRLAGGPFGEQYF
TGTGCCAGCAGACTAGCGGGGGGCCCGTTTGGGGAGCAGTACTTC
>.|TRBJ2-7|TRBV20-1|.
CSARWDYEQYF
TGCAGTGCTAGGTGGGACTACGAGCAGTACTTC
>.|TRBJ2-1|TRBV5-6|.
CASSLRPTDEQFF
TGTGCCAGCAGCCTTAGACCCACGGATGAGCAGTTCTTC
>TRBD1|TRBJ2-1|TRBV5-1|.
CASSGTGGAWNEQFF
TGCGCCAGCAGCGGAACAGGGGGCGCGTGGAATGAGCAGTTCTTC
>TRBD1|TRBJ1-3|TRBV5-4|.
CASSPGQPRAGNTIYF
TGTGCCAGCAGCCCGGGACAGCCAAGGGCTGGAAACACCATATATTTT
>TRBD2|TRBJ2-1|TRBV6-1|.
CASSETSGGSSYNEQFF
TGTGCCAGCAGTGAAACTAGCGGGGGGTCCTCCTACAATGAGCAGTTCTTC
>.|TRBJ1-3|TRBV7-3|once
CASSLSGDYGDTIYF
TGTGCCAGCAGCTTATCCGGGGACTACGGGGACACCATATATTTT
>.|TRBJ2-3|TRBV7-6|.
CASSSTISTGLSTDTQYF
TGTGCCAGCAGTTCTACCATCTCGACAGGCTTGAGCACAGATACGCAGTATTTT
>TRBD1|TRBJ2-2|TRBV5-1|.
CASSLGTRGTGELFF
TGCGCCAGCAGCTTGGGTACCAGGGGGACCGGGGAGCTGTTTTTT
>.|TRBJ2-7|TRBV5-4|.
CASSLEQGNEQYF
TGTGCCAGCAGCTTGGAACAGGGCAACGAGCAGTACTTC
>.|TRBJ2-7|TRBV6-1|many
CATLEGNSYEQYF
TGTGCCACCTTGGAGGGGAACTCCTACGAGCAGTACTTC
>.|TRBJ2-3|TRBV30|.
CAWSDGSSTDTQYF
TGTGCCTGGAGCGACGGCTCATCCACAGATACGCAGTATTTT
>TRBD1|TRBJ1-3|TRBV9|.
CASSVGGTAFSGNTIYF
TGTGCCAGCAGCGTAGGCGGGACAGCTTTTTCTGGAAACACCATATATTTT
>.|TRBJ2-4|TRBV11-2|.
CASSLRDVPLAKNIQYF
TGTGCCAGCAGCTTAAGGGACGTTCCACTAGCCAAAAACATTCAGTACTTC
>.|TRBJ2-5|TRBV6-1|.
CASSETGTLETQYF
TGTGCCAGCAGTGAAACCGGGACTTTGGAGACCCAGTACTTC
>.|TRBJ1-2|TRBV5-1|few
CASSRDYSGGYTF
TGCGCCAGCAGCCGCGACTATTCGGGGGGCTACACCTTC
>TRBD1|TRBJ1-2|TRBV6-6|.
CAVGQDYGYTF
TGTGCCGTGGGACAGGACTATGGCTACACCTTC
>.|TRBJ1-2|TRBV11-2|.
CASSSGQNYGYTF
TGTGCCAGCAGCTCAGGACAGAACTATGGCTACACCTTC
>.|TRBJ1-2|TRBV29-1|.
CSAIAQGEGYTF
TGCAGCGCCATCGCCCAGGGTGAAGGCTACACCTTC
>.|TRBJ1-3|TRBV6-6|.
CASNPGGNSGNTIYF
TGTGCCAGCAACCCTGGGGGGAACTCTGGAAACACCATATATTTT
>TRBD2|TRBJ2-7|TRBV19|once
CASSIVGLAGLYEQYF
TGTGCCAGTAGTATAGTTGGGCTAGCGGGACTCTACGAGCAGTACTTC